Each of the 24 T cell receptor beta chains below was sequenced from the same sample in a study of T cell responses to AZD1222 COVID-19 vaccine. Repertoires were generated with immunoSEQ multiplex PCR, while TCRdb's copy carries only in-frame clones and drops some. The repertoire consists of 70,000 to 95,000 clones, with 75% to 95% occurring once and the leading ten covering roughly 10%. The sequences come from peripheral blood, collected 28 days after the second AZD1222 dose. These receptors all stem from an adult who received the AZD1222 COVID-19 vaccine.

This clone was recorded once. The chain recombines TRBV10-1 with TRBJ1-5; the D gene is possibly TRBD1 (5 bases). Germline V gene sequence: CDR1 WNHNN, CDR2 SYGVQD (reference sequence). Trimming cost V 4 bases and J 2 bases, with 12 bases left between them. The CDR3 has 15 amino acids. The CDR3 is CASSAGTGGNQPQHF. Here the CDR3 DNA reads TGCGCCAGCAGTGCAGGGACGGGTGGCAATCAGCCCCAGCATTTT.

The gene calls are TRBV7-3 and TRBJ2-5; no definite D call. The CDR3 covers 13 residues. V shed 5 bases and J shed 2 bases, with 9 bases lying between them. Germline CDR1 SGHTA, CDR2 FQGTGA. CDR3 in amino acids: CASSADNQETQYF. CDR3 nucleotides: TGTGCCAGCAGCGCCGACAATCAAGAGACCCAGTACTTC.

V is TRBV9 and J is TRBJ1-2; maybe TRBD1 (6 bases). Germline CDR1 and CDR2: SGDLS and YYNGEE. V was clipped by 3 bases and J by 5 bases, with 11 bases between them. The CDR3 runs to 13 residues. CDR3: CASSAGTRYGYTF. DNA for the CDR3: TGTGCCAGCAGCGCCGGGACACGGTATGGCTACACCTTC.

This clone was found once. This chain uses TRBV7-9 with TRBJ1-1, with D unclear. Germline values: CDR1 SEHNR, CDR2 FQNEAQ (reference sequence). The CDR3 contains 13 residues. V lost 5 bases and J 11 bases, leaving 18 bases between the germline ends. The CDR3 coding sequence is TGTGCCAGCAGCGCCCAAGGGTGGGGTGAGGCTTTCTTT. Amino acids: CASSAQGWGEAFF.

The gene calls are TRBV6-5 and TRBJ1-2; D is possibly TRBD1 (5 bases). V lost 2 bases and J 2 bases, leaving 9 bases between the germline ends. Looked up from germline, CDR1 is MNHEY and CDR2 is SVGAGI. The length of the CDR3 is 14 residues. The DNA for the CDR3 is TGTGCCAGCAGTTACGGGACGGACAACTATGGCTACACCTTC. This sequence encodes CASSYGTDNYGYTF.

The chain combines TRBV28 with TRBJ1-1; D remains ambiguous. V lost 3 bases to trimming and J lost 8 bases, with 10 bases between them. The CDR3 has 12 residues. Germline V lookup: CDR1 MDHEN, CDR2 SYDVKM. CDR3 region: CASSFPGREAFF. In DNA form, the CDR3 reads TGTGCCAGCAGTTTCCCAGGACGAGAAGCTTTCTTT.

The chain links TRBV13 to TRBJ2-7; 7 positions match TRBD1. This CDR3 comprises 15 residues. V shed 5 bases and J 3 bases; nucleotides not matched to a gene: 10. The germline gives CDR1 PRHDT, CDR2 FYEKMQ (reference sequence). For the CDR3, the DNA is TGTGCCAGCAGCCGTGACAGGGATAGAAACTACGAGCAGTACTTC. Encoded protein: CASSRDRDRNYEQYF.

The V call is TRBV12-5, the J call TRBJ1-6; D unresolved. Trimming removed 3 bases at V and 1 base at J, with 7 bases between. CDR3 length: 15 residues. Germline V gene lookup returns CDR1 LGHNT and CDR2 FRNRAP. CDR3 DNA: TGTGCTAGTGGTTTCATAGGGTCCTATAATTCACCCCTCCACTTT. Its translation is CASGFIGSYNSPLHF.

The genes are TRBV18 and TRBJ1-2, with 9 bases aligning to TRBD1. The V segment lost 3 bases and the J segment 6 bases; nucleotides outside the gene matches: 8. This CDR3 spans 15 amino acids. The germline CDR1 and CDR2 sequences are KGHSH and LQKENI. The CDR3 sequence: CASSPLGQGNDGYTF. The CDR3, as DNA: TGTGCCAGCTCACCCCTCGGACAGGGGAATGATGGCTACACCTTC. Complete variable domain (other parts from reference TRBV18 and TRBJ1-2): NAGVMQNPRHLVRRRGQEARLRCSPMKGHSHVYWYRQLPEEGLKFMVYLQKENIIDESGMPKERFSAEFPKEGPSILRIQQVVRGDSAAYFCASSPLGQGNDGYTFGSGTRLTVV.

This clone was seen once. The chain joins TRBV27 to TRBJ2-5; TRBD1 might be the D (5 bases). CDR3 length: 13 residues. The germline CDR1 and CDR2 sequences are MNHEY and SMNVEV (reference sequence). V dropped 2 bases and J dropped 3 bases, with 7 bases sitting between them. The CDR3 sequence: CASSLHRKETQYF. DNA for the CDR3: TGTGCCAGCAGTTTACACAGGAAAGAGACCCAGTACTTC.

The chain is built from TRBV5-4 and TRBJ2-3; 10 nucleotides line up with TRBD2. Germline CDR1 and CDR2: SGHNT and YYREEE (reference sequence). The CDR3 runs 16 residues. Trimming removed 4 bases from V and 6 bases from J; junction bases left unmatched: 11. CDR3 sequence (DNA): TGTGCCAGCAGCACCGTAGCGGGAGGACAGCTGGATACGCAGTATTTT. Amino acid sequence: CASSTVAGGQLDTQYF.

The V call is TRBV29-1, the J call TRBJ1-1; possible D gene TRBD1, 5 bases. V lost 7 bases and J lost 4, with 13 bases in between. Germline CDR1 is SQVTM and CDR2 is ANQGSEA. This CDR3 region has 12 residues. The CDR3 DNA is TGCAGCGCCCGTGGTACAGGCACTGAAGCTTTCTTT. It translates to CSARGTGTEAFF.

The gene calls are TRBV2 and TRBJ2-2; TRBD2 matches 14 bases. The V gene's germline CDR1 is SNHLY and CDR2 FYNNEI. The CDR3 length is 15 residues. With V trimmed by 4 bases and J by 5 bases, 0 bases remained unmatched. The CDR3 region has the DNA TGTGCCAGCAGTGGACTAGCGGGAGGGACCGGGGAGCTGTTTTTT. It is translated as CASSGLAGGTGELFF.

This clone was recorded once. J is TRBJ2-3 and V is TRBV5-1, with D hard to call. V lost 0 bases and J lost 5, with 1 base in between. Germline assignment: CDR1 SGHRS and CDR2 YFSETQ. The CDR3 runs to 11 residues. CDR3 sequence: CASSLEDTQYF. The CDR3 bases are TGCGCCAGCAGCTTGGAAGATACGCAGTATTTT.

The chain recombines TRBV7-5 with TRBJ2-5; the DNA was not used to check the table's D call, TRBD2. TRBV7-5 is classified as a pseudogene. The CDR3 is made up of 14 amino acids. CDR3 sequence reads: CARSLGGDQETQYF. CDR3 nucleotides: TGTGCCAGAAGCTTAGGGGGGGACCAAGAGACCCAGTACTTC.

CDR3: CATSAARAGTGELFF. CDR3 DNA: TGTGCCACCAGCGCAGCGAGGGCCGGCACCGGGGAGCTGTTTTTT. The V call is TRBV15, the J call TRBJ2-2; possible D gene TRBD2, 5 bases. Germline V gene sequence: CDR1 LNHNV, CDR2 YYDKDF (reference sequence). Trimming took off 5 bases at V and 4 bases at J, with 14 bases between the two ends. This CDR3 has 15 amino acids.

V gene TRBV7-9 combines with J gene TRBJ1-1, with unresolved D. V was clipped by 1 base and J by 2 bases, with 5 bases between them. This CDR3 region has 13 residues. CDR1 is SEHNR and CDR2 is FQNEAQ in the germline V gene (reference sequence). This chain's CDR3 is CASSLEGNTEAFF. The CDR3 nucleotides read TGTGCCAGCAGCTTAGAGGGAAACACTGAAGCTTTCTTT.

This clone was observed once. The chain joins TRBV5-4 to TRBJ2-7; tentative D call: TRBD1 (6 bases). The ends were cut back, 3 bases at V and 7 bases at J, with 20 bases in the middle. The CDR3 is 15 amino acids. The germline V gene encodes CDR1 SGHNT and CDR2 YYREEE (reference sequence). CDR3 bases: TGTGCCAGCAGCTCGGCCGGGACACCCCGATTTGAGCAGTACTTC. Its translation is CASSSAGTPRFEQYF.

The chain joins TRBV6-2 or TRBV6-3 to TRBJ1-5; D not resolved. Germline V gene sequence: CDR1 MNHEY, CDR2 SVGEGT. CDR3 length: 15 residues. V lost 2 bases and J 3 bases, leaving 11 bases between the germline ends. The CDR3 region has the DNA TGTGCCAGCAGTTACAGGAGGGATCTCAATCAGCCCCAGCATTTT. This gives the protein CASSYRRDLNQPQHF.

This chain connects TRBV2 to TRBJ1-2; TRBD1 matches at 7 bases. The CDR3 is 15 amino acids. Trimming removed 8 bases from V and 2 bases from J; junction bases left unmatched: 11. Germline CDR1 and CDR2: SNHLY and FYNNEI. CDR3 in amino acids: CASGGYRGKNYGYTF. CDR3 DNA: TGTGCCAGCGGGGGGTACAGGGGCAAGAACTATGGCTACACCTTC.

V usage is TRBV23-1 and J usage is TRBJ2-7; no clear D gene. TRBV23-1 carries the ORF label, with uncertain function. The CDR3 contains 12 residues. V was trimmed by 2 bases and J by 5 bases, leaving 7 bases between them. CDR3 sequence reads: CASSQQEHEQYF. Here the CDR3 DNA reads TGCGCCAGCAGTCAACAGGAACACGAGCAGTACTTC.

The table lists this clone with a few counts. The J gene is TRBJ1-1, the V gene TRBV18; D may be TRBD1 (5 bases). The length of the CDR3 is 15 residues. V was clipped by 0 bases and J by 1 base, with 9 bases between them. From germline, CDR1 is KGHSH and CDR2 LQKENI. The CDR3: CASSPPAGANTEAFF. CDR3 DNA sequence: TGTGCCAGCTCACCACCTGCCGGGGCGAACACTGAAGCTTTCTTT. Full variable domain (outside the CDR3, taken from reference TRBV18 and TRBJ1-1): NAGVMQNPRHLVRRRGQEARLRCSPMKGHSHVYWYRQLPEEGLKFMVYLQKENIIDESGMPKERFSAEFPKEGPSILRIQQVVRGDSAAYFCASSPPAGANTEAFFGQGTRLTVV.

With respect to this clone: Mismatch with germline at one junction end may stem from a read error. The chain links TRBV6-8 to TRBJ1-1, with a possible D match to TRBD1 (5 bases). The CDR3 has 12 amino acids. Germline CDR1 and CDR2: MNHGY and SAAAGT. This CDR3 is CWYQGTNTEAFF. The CDR3 DNA is TGCTGGTACCAGGGAACGAACACTGAAGCTTTCTTT.

The chain joins TRBV27 to TRBJ1-6; maybe TRBD1 (5 bases). This CDR3 is built from 14 residues. V dropped 2 bases and J dropped 7 bases, with 9 bases sitting between them. CDR1 MNHEY and CDR2 SMNVEV come from the germline V gene (reference sequence). Written as DNA, the CDR3 is TGTGCCAGCAGTTTACGGCAGGGAAATTCACCCCTCCACTTT. Translation gives CASSLRQGNSPLHF.